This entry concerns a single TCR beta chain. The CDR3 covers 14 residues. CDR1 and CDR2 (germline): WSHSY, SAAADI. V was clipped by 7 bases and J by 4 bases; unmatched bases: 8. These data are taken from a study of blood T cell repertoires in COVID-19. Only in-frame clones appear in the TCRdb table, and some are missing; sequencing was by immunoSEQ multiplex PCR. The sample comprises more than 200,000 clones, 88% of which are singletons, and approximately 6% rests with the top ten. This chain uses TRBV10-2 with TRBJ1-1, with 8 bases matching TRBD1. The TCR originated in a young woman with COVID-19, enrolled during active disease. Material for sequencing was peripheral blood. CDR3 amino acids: CASKAGQGGTEAFF. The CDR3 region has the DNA TGCGCCAGCAAGGCTGGACAGGGCGGCACTGAAGCTTTCTTT.